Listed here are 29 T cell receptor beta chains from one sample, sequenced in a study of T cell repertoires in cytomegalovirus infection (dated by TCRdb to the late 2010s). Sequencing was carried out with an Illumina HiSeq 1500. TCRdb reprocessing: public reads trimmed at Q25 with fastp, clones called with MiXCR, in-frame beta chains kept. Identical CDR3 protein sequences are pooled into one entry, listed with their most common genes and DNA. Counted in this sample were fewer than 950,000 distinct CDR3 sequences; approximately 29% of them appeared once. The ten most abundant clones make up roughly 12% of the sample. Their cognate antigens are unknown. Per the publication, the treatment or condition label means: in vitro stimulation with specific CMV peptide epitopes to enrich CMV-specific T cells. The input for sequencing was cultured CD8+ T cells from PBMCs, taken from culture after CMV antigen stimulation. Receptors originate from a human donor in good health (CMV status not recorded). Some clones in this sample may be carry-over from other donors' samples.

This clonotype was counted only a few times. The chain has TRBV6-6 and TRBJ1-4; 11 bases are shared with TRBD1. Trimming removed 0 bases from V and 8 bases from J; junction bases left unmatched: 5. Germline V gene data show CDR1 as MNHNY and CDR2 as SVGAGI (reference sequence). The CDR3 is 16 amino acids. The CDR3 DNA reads TGTGCCAGCAGTTACTCGAAGGGACAGGGGGTAGAAAAACTGTTTTTT. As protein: CASSYSKGQGVEKLFF.

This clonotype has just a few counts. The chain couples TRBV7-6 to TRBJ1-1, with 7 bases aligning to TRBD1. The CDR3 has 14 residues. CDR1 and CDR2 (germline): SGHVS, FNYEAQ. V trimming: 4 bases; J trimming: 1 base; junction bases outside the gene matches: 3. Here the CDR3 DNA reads TGTGCCAGCAGCTCGGACAGGCAGAACACTGAAGCTTTCTTT. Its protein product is CASSSDRQNTEAFF.

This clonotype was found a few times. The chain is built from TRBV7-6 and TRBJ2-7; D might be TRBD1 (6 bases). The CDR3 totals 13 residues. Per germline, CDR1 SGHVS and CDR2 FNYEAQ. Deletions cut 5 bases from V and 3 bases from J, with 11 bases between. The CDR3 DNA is TGTGCCAGCAGCCTAACAGGGATCTACGAGCAGTACTTC. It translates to CASSLTGIYEQYF.

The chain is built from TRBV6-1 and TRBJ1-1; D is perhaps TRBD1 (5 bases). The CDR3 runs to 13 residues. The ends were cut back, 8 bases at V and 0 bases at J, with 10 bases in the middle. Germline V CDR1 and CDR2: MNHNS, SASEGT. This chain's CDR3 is CASAGTVNTEAFF. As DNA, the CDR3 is TGTGCCAGCGCCGGGACTGTGAACACTGAAGCTTTCTTT.

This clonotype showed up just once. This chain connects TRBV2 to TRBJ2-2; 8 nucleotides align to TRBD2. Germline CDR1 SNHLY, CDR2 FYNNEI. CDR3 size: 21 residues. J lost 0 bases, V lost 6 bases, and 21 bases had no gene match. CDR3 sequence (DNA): TGTGCCAGCAGAGCCCCCCCGGGAGGGTTTGTTCCGTCGTCGAACACCGGGGAGCTGTTTTTT. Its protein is CASRAPPGGFVPSSNTGELFF.

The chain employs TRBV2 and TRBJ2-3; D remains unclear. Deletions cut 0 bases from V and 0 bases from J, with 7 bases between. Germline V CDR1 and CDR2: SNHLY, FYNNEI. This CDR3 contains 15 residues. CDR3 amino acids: CASSEAESSTDTQYF. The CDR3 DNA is TGTGCCAGCAGTGAAGCGGAGTCTAGCACAGATACGCAGTATTTT.

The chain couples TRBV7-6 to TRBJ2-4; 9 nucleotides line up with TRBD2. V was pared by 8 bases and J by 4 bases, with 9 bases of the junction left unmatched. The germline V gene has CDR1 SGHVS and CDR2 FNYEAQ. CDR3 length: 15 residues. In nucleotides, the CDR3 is TGTGCCAGCGTTCCAGCGGGGGGCGGGAAAAACATTCAGTACTTC. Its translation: CASVPAGGGKNIQYF. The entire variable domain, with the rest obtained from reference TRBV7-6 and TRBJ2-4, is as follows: GAGVSQSPRYKVTKRGQDVALRCDPISGHVSLYWYRQALGQGPEFLTYFNYEAQQDKSGLPNDRFSAERPEGSISTLTIQRTEQRDSAMYRCASVPAGGGKNIQYFGAGTRLSVL.

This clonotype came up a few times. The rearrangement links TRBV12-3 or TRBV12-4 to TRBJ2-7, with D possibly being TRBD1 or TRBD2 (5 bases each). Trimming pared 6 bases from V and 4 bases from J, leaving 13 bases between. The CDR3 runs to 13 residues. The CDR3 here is CASSPGGVYEQYF. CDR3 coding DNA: TGTGCCAGCAGCCCTGGGGGTGTATACGAGCAGTACTTC.

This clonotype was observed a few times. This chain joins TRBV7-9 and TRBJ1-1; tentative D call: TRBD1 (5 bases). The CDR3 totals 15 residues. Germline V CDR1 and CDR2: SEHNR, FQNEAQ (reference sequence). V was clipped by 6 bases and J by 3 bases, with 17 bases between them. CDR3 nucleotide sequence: TGTGCCAGCAGAGGGGACCGGCGGCTGCACACTGAAGCTTTCTTT. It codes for CASRGDRRLHTEAFF. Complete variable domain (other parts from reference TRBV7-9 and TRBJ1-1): DTGVSQNPRHKITKRGQNVTFRCDPISEHNRLYWYRQTLGQGPEFLTYFQNEAQLEKSRLLSDRFSAERPKGSFSTLEIQRTEQGDSAMYLCASRGDRRLHTEAFFGQGTRLTVV.

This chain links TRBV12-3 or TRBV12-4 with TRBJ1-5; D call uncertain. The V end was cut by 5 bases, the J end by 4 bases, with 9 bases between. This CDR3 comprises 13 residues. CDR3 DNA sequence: TGTGCCAGCAGTCCCCAGAGAAATCAGCCCCAGCATTTT. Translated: CASSPQRNQPQHF.

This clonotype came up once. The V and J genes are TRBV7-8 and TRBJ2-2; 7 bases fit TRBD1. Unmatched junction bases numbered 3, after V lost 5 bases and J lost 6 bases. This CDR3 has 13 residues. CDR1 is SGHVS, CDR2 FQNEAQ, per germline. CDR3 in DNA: TGTGCCAGCAGCAATCAGGGGGCCGGGGAGCTGTTTTTT. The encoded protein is CASSNQGAGELFF.

The chain's CDR3 is CSARDGAANEQFF. The CDR3 DNA sequence: TGCAGTGCTAGAGATGGAGCTGCCAATGAGCAGTTCTTC. V is TRBV20-1 and J is TRBJ2-1; D gene uncertain. The V gene lost 0 bases and the J gene lost 6 bases, with 9 bases spanning the gap. Germline V gene data show CDR1 as DFQATT and CDR2 as SNEGSKA (reference sequence). CDR3 length: 13 amino acids.

The CDR3 nucleotides read TGTGCCAGCAGTTCTTACTCGACAGGGGCAGGCACCTACGAGCAGTACGTC. Protein: CASSSYSTGAGTYEQYV. The chain has TRBV28 and TRBJ2-7; TRBD1 aligns across 8 bases. This CDR3 spans 17 amino acids. J was trimmed by 2 bases and V by 4 bases; bases with no gene match: 13. Germline values: CDR1 MDHEN, CDR2 SYDVKM.

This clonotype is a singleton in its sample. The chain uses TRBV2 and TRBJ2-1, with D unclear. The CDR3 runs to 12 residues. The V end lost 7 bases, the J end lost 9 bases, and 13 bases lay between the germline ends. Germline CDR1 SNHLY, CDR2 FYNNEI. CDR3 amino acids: CASIPRIGEQFF. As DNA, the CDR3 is TGTGCCAGCATTCCTAGAATCGGTGAGCAGTTCTTC. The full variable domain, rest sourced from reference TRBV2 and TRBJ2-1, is EPEVTQTPSHQVTQMGQEVILRCVPISNHLYFYWYRQILGQKVEFLVSFYNNEISEKSEIFDDQFSVERPDGSNFTLKIRSTKLEDSAMYFCASIPRIGEQFFGPGTRLTVL.

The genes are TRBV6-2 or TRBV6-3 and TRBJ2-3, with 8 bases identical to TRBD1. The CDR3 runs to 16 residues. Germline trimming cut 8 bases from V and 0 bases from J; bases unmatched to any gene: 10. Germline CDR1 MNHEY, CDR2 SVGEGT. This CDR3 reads CASALSRDRSTDTQYF. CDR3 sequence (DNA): TGTGCCAGCGCGTTGTCCCGGGACAGGAGCACAGATACGCAGTATTTT.

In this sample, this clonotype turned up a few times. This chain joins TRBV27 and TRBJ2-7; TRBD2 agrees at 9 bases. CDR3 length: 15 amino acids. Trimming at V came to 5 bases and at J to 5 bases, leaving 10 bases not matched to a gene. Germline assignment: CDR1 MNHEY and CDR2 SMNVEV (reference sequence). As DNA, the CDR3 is TGTGCCAGCAGTCCCTCTGGCGGGGGGGCAGACGAGCAGTACTTC. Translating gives CASSPSGGGADEQYF.

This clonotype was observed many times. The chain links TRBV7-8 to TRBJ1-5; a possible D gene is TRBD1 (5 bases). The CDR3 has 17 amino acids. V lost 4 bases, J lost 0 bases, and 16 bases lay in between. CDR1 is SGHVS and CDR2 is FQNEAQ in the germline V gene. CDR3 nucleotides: TGTGCCAGCAGCTCTAGACAGAGATACCTTAGCAATCAGCCCCAGCATTTT. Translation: CASSSRQRYLSNQPQHF.

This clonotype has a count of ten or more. CDR3 nucleotides: TGTGCCAGCAGCCCCCGACAGAACACTGAAGCTTTCTTT. This translates into CASSPRQNTEAFF. The chain uses TRBV18 and TRBJ1-1; no reliable D call. The CDR3 contains 13 residues. Trimming pared 8 bases from V and 1 base from J, leaving 11 bases between. CDR1 is KGHSH, CDR2 LQKENI, per germline.

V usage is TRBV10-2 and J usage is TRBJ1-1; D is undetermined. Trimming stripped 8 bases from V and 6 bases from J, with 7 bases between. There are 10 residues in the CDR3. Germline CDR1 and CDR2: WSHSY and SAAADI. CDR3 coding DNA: TGCGCCAGCTTCGTCCCTGAAGCTTTCTTT. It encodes CASFVPEAFF.

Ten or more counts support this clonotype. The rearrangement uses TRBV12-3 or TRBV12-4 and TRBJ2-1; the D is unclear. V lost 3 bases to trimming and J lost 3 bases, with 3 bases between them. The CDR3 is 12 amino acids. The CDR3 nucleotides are TGTGCCAGCAGTTTCGGCTACAATGAGCAGTTCTTC. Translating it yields CASSFGYNEQFF.

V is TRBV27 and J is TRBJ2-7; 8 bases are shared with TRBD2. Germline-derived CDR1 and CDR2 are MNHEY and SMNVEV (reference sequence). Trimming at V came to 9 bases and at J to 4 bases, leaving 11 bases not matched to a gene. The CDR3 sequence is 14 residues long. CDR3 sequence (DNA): TGTGCCAGTCGTACAGCGGGAGCCGGGTACGAGCAGTACTTC. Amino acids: CASRTAGAGYEQYF.

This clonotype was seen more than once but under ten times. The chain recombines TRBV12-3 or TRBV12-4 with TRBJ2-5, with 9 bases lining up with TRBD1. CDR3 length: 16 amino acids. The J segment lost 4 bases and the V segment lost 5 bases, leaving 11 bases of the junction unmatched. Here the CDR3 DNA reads TGTGCCAGCAGTCCCCCGGGACAGGGTGTTAGAGAGACCCAGTACTTC. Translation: CASSPPGQGVRETQYF.

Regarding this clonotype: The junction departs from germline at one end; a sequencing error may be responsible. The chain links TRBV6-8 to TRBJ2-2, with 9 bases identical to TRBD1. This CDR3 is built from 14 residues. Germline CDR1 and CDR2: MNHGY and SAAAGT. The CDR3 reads CASTITGGTGELFF. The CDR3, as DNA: TGTGCCAGCACCATAACAGGGGGCACCGGGGAGCTGTTTTTC.

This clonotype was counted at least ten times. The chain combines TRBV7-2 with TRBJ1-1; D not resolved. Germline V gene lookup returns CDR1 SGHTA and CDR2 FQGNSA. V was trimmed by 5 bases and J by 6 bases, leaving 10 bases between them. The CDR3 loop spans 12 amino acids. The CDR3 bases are TGTGCCAGCAGCCTCCCCGGGGCTGAAGCTTTCTTT. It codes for CASSLPGAEAFF.

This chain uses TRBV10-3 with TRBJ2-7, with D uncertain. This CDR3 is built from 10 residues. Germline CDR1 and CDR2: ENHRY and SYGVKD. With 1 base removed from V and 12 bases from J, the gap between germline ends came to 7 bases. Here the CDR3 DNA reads TGTGCCATCAGTGAGTGGCCAGTGTACGTC. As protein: CAISEWPVYV.

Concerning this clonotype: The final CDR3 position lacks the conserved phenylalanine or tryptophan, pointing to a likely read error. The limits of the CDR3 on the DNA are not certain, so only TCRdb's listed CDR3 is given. The CDR3 reads CASSVGEGAKV. The chain employs TRBV2 and TRBJ1-4; TRBD1 is the table's D call and was not checked against the DNA. The length of the CDR3 is 11 amino acids, counting both ends. CDR1 is SNHLY and CDR2 is FYNNEI in the germline V gene.

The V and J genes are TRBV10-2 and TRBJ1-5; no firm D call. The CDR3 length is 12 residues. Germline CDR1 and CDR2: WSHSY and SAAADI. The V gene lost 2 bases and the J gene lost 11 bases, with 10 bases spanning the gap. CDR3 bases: TGCGCCAGCAGTGAGACCCAGGCTTCCCAGCATTTT. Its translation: CASSETQASQHF.

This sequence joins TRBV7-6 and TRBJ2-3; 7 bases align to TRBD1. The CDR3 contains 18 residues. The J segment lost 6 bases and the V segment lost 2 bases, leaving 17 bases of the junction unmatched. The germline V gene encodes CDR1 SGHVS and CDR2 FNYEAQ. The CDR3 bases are TGTGCCAGCAGCTTAAGTTTAAACAGGGGACGGAGTAAGGATACGCAGTATTTT. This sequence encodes CASSLSLNRGRSKDTQYF.

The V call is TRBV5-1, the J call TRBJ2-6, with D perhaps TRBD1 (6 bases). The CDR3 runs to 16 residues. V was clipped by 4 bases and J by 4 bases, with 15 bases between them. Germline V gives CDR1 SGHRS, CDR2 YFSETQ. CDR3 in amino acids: CASSPLEGTGANVLTF. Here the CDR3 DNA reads TGCGCCAGCAGCCCCCTTGAGGGGACAGGGGCCAACGTCCTGACTTTC.